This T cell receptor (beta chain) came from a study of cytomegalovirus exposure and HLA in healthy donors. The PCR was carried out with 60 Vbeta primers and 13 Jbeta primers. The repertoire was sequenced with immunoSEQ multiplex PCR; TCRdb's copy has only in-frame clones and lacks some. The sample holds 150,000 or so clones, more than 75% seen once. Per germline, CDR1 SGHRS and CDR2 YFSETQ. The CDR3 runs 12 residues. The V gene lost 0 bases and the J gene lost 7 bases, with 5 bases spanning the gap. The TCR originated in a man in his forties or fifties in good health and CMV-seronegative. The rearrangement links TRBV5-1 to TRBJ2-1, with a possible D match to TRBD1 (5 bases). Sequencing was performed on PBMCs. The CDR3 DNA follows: TGCGCCAGCAGCTTGGACAGGAATGAGCAGTTCTTC. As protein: CASSLDRNEQFF.